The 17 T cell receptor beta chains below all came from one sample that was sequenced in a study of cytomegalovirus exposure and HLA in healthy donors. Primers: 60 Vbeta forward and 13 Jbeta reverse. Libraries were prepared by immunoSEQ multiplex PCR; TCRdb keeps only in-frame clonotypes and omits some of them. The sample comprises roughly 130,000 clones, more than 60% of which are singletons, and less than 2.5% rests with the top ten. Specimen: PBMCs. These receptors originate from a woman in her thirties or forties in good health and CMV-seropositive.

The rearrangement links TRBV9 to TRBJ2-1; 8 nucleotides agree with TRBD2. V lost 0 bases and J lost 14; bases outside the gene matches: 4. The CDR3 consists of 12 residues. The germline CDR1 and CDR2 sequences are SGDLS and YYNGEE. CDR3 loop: CASSVDGRVKFF. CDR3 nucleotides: TGTGCCAGCAGCGTAGACGGGAGGGTGAAGTTCTTC. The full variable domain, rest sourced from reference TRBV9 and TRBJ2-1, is DSGVTQTPKHLITATGQRVTLRCSPRSGDLSVYWYQQSLDQGLQFLIQYYNGEERAKGNILERFSAQQFPDLHSELNLSSLELGDSALYFCASSVDGRVKFFGPGTRLTVL.

The CDR3 here is CASQSTGDNEQFF. DNA of the CDR3: TGTGCCTCCCAATCCACAGGGGACAATGAGCAGTTCTTC. The V call is TRBV30, the J call TRBJ2-1; 7 bases align to TRBD1. J was trimmed by 5 bases and V by 7 bases; bases with no gene match: 8. CDR3 length: 13 amino acids. CDR1 is GTSNPN, CDR2 SVGIG, per germline (reference sequence).

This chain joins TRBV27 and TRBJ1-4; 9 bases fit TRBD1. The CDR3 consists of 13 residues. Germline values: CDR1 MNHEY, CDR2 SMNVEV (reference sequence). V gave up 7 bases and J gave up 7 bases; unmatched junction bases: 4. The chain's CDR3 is CASKTGGREKLFF. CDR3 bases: TGTGCCAGCAAGACAGGGGGTCGTGAAAAACTGTTTTTT. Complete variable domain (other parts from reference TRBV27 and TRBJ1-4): EAQVTQNPRYLITVTGKKLTVTCSQNMNHEYMSWYRQDPGLGLRQIYYSMNVEVTDKGDVPEGYKVSRKEKRNFPLILESPSPNQTSLYFCASKTGGREKLFFGSGTQLSVL.

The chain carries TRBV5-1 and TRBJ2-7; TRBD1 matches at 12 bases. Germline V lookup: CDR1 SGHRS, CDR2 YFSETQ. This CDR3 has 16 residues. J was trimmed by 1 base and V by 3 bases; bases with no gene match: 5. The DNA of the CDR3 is TGCGCCAGCAGCTCAGCGGGACAGGGGGCGTCCTACGAGCAGTACTTC. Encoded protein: CASSSAGQGASYEQYF.

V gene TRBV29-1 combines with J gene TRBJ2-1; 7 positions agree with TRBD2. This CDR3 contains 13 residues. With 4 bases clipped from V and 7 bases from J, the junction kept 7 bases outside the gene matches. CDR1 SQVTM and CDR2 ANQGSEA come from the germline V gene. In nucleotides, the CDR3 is TGCAGCGTTGGACTAGCTCGCCAAAATGAGCAGTTCTTC. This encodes CSVGLARQNEQFF.

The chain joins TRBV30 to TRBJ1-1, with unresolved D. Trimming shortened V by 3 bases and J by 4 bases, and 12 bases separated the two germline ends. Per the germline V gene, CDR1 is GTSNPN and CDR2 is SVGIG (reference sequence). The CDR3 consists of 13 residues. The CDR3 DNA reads TGTGCCTGGAGAGGCTCTAGAGCCACTGAAGCTTTCTTT. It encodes CAWRGSRATEAFF. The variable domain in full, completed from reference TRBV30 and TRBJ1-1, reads SQTIHQWPATLVQPVGSPLSLECTVEGTSNPNLYWYRQAAGRGLQLLFYSVGIGQISSEVPQNLSASRPQDRQFILSSKKLLLSDSGFYLCAWRGSRATEAFFGQGTRLTVV.

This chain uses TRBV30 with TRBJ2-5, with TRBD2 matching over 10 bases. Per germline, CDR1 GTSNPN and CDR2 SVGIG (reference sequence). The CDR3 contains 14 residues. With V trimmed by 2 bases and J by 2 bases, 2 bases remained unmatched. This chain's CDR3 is CAWSSTSGQETQYF. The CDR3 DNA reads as TGTGCCTGGAGTTCGACTAGCGGGCAAGAGACCCAGTACTTC.

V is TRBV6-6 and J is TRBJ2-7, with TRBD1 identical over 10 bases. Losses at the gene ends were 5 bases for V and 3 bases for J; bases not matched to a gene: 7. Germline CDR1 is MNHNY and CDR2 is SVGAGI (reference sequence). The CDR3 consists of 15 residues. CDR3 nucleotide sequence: TGTGCCAGCAGTACCGGACAGGGGGGATTCTACGAGCAGTACTTC. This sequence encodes CASSTGQGGFYEQYF.

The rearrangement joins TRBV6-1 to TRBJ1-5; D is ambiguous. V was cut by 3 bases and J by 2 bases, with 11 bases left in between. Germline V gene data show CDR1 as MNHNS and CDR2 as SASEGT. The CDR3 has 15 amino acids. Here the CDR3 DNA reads TGTGCCAGCAGTGATACCGGGTTGGGCAATCAGCCCCAGCATTTT. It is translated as CASSDTGLGNQPQHF.

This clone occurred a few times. The CDR3 region is CASSLSEGGYGYTF. The DNA of the CDR3 is TGTGCCAGCTCACTCTCGGAGGGAGGCTATGGCTACACCTTC. This chain connects TRBV18 to TRBJ1-2; D is uncertain. This CDR3 comprises 14 residues. V lost 4 bases, J lost 4 bases, and 13 bases lay in between. Germline V gives CDR1 KGHSH, CDR2 LQKENI.

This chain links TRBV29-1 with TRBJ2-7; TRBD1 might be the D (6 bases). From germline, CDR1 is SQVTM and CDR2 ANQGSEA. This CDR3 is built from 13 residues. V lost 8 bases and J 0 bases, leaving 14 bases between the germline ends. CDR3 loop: CSCLDRSSYEQYF. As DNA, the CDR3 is TGCAGCTGTTTAGACAGGTCCTCCTACGAGCAGTACTTC.

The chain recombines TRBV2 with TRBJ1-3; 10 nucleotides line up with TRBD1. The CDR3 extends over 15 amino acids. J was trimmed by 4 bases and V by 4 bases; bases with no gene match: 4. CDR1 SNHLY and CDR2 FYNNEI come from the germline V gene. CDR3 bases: TGTGCCAGCAGTGCGACAGGGGGCGCGGGAAACACCATATATTTT. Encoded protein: CASSATGGAGNTIYF.

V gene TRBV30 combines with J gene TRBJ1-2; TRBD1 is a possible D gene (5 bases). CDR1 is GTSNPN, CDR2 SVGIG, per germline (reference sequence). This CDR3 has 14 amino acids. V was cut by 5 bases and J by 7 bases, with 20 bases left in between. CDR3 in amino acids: CAWSRVGVLAGYTF. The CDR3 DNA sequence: TGTGCCTGGTCCCGGGTAGGGGTTCTGGCTGGCTACACCTTC.

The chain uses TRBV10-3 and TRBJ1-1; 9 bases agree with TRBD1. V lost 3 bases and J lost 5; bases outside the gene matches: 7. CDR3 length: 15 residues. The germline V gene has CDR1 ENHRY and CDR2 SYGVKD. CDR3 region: CAISEPQGARTEAFF. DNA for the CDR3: TGTGCCATCAGTGAACCACAGGGGGCGCGGACTGAAGCTTTCTTT.

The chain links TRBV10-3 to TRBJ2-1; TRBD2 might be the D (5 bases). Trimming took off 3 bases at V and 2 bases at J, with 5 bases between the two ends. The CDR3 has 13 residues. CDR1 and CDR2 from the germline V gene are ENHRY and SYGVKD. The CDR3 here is CAISDGTYNEQFF. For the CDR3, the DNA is TGTGCCATCAGTGACGGGACCTACAATGAGCAGTTCTTC.

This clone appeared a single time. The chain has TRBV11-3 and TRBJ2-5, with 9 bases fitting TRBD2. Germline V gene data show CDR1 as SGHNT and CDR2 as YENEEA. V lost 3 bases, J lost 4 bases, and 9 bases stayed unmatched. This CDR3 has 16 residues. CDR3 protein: CASSFRYDSGRETQYF. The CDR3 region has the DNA TGTGCCAGCAGCTTCCGATATGATAGCGGGAGAGAGACCCAGTACTTC. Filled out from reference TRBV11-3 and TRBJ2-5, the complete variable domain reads EAGVVQSPRYKIIEKKQPVAFWCNPISGHNTLYWYLQNLGQGPELLIRYENEEAVDDSQLPKDRFSAERLKGVDSTLKIQPAELGDSAVYLCASSFRYDSGRETQYFGPGTRLLVL.

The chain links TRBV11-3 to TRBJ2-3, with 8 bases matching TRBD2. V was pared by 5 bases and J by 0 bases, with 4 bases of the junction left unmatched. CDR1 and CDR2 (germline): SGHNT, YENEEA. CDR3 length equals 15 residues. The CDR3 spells CASSTGGTSTDTQYF. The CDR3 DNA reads TGTGCCAGCAGCACGGGGGGGACTAGCACAGATACGCAGTATTTT.